The 16 T cell receptor beta chains below were found in one sample sequenced in a study of T cells in Graves' hyperthyroidism and ophthalmopathy. RNA transcripts gave rise to amplified TCR beta CDR3 regions. TCR CDR3 underwent first-round RT-PCR with the HTBI primer set. TCRdb itself ran the multiplex PCR reads through MiXCR, one entry per CDR3 protein. The table shows about 480,000 distinct CDR3 sequences, with under 15% occurring only once. The sequenced material came from blood. The receptor source for this set is a woman under 30 with Graves' hyperthyroidism.

This clonotype was detected many times. V usage is TRBV19 and J usage is TRBJ1-1; maybe TRBD1 (5 bases). Germline CDR1 reads LNHDA; CDR2 reads SQIVND (reference sequence). This CDR3 comprises 12 residues. Trimming stripped 10 bases from V and 5 bases from J, with 14 bases between. CDR3 protein: CATEGWRTEAFF. The CDR3 DNA follows: TGTGCCACTGAGGGGTGGAGGACTGAAGCTTTCTTT.

This clonotype was observed a few times. The gene calls are TRBV5-6 and TRBJ1-3, with D possibly being TRBD1 (5 bases). CDR1 and CDR2 (germline): SGHDT, YYEEEE. Trimming took off 2 bases at V and 7 bases at J, with 16 bases between the two ends. CDR3 length: 15 residues. The CDR3 sequence is CASSFVGDGRNTIYF. DNA of the CDR3: TGTGCCAGCAGCTTTGTGGGGGACGGCAGGAACACCATATATTTT.

In its sample, this clonotype was seen many times. The rearrangement joins TRBV14 to TRBJ2-1; D gene ambiguous. V dropped 1 base and J dropped 6 bases, with 10 bases sitting between them. The CDR3 consists of 14 residues. Germline-derived CDR1 and CDR2 are SGHDN and FVKESK. The CDR3 sequence is CASSQVRVGNEQFF. The CDR3 DNA is TGTGCCAGCAGCCAAGTTCGCGTTGGCAATGAGCAGTTCTTC.

This clonotype was observed a few times. The chain recombines TRBV6-1 with TRBJ2-3; no firm D call. Trimming removed 6 bases from V and 2 bases from J, with 9 bases in between. Germline loops: CDR1 MNHNS, CDR2 SASEGT. The CDR3 covers 13 residues. The CDR3, as DNA: TGTGCCAGCAGGCTACTGCTCACAGATACGCAGTATTTT. The encoded protein is CASRLLLTDTQYF.

This clonotype was counted ten times or more. This chain joins TRBV4-2 and TRBJ2-1; no definite D call. The CDR3 spans 15 residues. Deletions cut 3 bases from V and 0 bases from J, with 9 bases between. CDR1 is LGHNA, CDR2 YNFKEQ, per germline. CDR3 nucleotide sequence: TGTGCCAGCAGCCACGGACGGAGCTCCTACAATGAGCAGTTCTTC. It translates to CASSHGRSSYNEQFF.

This clonotype was observed a single time. A much bigger clone sits one base away, suggesting this may be a read error. The final CDR3 position lacks the conserved phenylalanine or tryptophan, pointing to a likely read error. The rearrangement joins TRBV9 to TRBJ2-2; D might be TRBD1 or TRBD2, each matching 5 bases. V gave up 2 bases and J gave up 2 bases, with 13 bases separating them. The CDR3 extends over 16 amino acids. CDR1 is SGDLS, CDR2 YYNGEE, per germline. CDR3 sequence (DNA): TGTGCCAGCAGCGTCACCGGGACCCTCAACACCGGGGAGCTGTTTTCT. The encoded protein is CASSVTGTLNTGELFS.

The table lists this clonotype with a few counts. CDR3 DNA: TGTGCCAGCAGCCAAGATCTAGACGGTGAGCAGTACTTC. The encoded protein is CASSQDLDGEQYF. The rearrangement links TRBV3-1 to TRBJ2-7, with D hard to call. Germline values: CDR1 LGHDT, CDR2 YNNKEL (reference sequence). V lost 0 bases to trimming and J lost 7 bases, with 10 bases between them. The CDR3 runs to 13 residues.

At least ten counts were recorded for this clonotype. The chain links TRBV11-2 to TRBJ2-3; D tentatively fits TRBD1 or TRBD2 (5 bases each). CDR3 length equals 17 residues. Germline loops: CDR1 SGHAT, CDR2 FQNNGV. V was cut by 1 base and J by 4 bases, with 18 bases left in between. CDR3 sequence: CASSLGWGRGEADTQYF. DNA for the CDR3: TGTGCCAGCAGCTTAGGGTGGGGACGAGGGGAAGCAGATACGCAGTATTTT.

This clonotype was counted many times. The chain carries TRBV12-3 or TRBV12-4 and TRBJ1-2; D remains unclear. This CDR3 comprises 12 residues. The V end lost 6 bases, the J end lost 2 bases, and 7 bases lay between the germline ends. This CDR3 is CASRGTNYGYTF. The DNA for the CDR3 is TGTGCCAGCAGAGGCACGAACTATGGCTACACCTTC.

This clonotype was recorded a few times. The chain uses TRBV7-6 and TRBJ1-5, with D tentatively TRBD1 (5 bases). The CDR3 consists of 14 residues. Germline V gene data show CDR1 as SGHVS and CDR2 as FNYEAQ. Trimming stripped 9 bases from V and 2 bases from J, with 14 bases between. CDR3 in amino acids: CARGRGIGNQPQHF. In DNA form, the CDR3 reads TGTGCCAGGGGGCGGGGGATCGGCAATCAGCCCCAGCATTTT.

V gene TRBV6-1 combines with J gene TRBJ2-3; 8 nucleotides agree with TRBD2. This CDR3 comprises 15 residues. Germline assignment: CDR1 MNHNS and CDR2 SASEGT. The V segment lost 7 bases and the J segment 8 bases; nucleotides outside the gene matches: 14. The CDR3: CASTSRGVPTSTQYF. CDR3 coding DNA: TGTGCCAGCACCTCGCGGGGGGTTCCCACTAGTACGCAGTATTTT.

Concerning this clonotype: This likely comes from a read error, as the CDR3 has no conserved phenylalanine or tryptophan at its end. This chain links TRBV29-1 with TRBJ2-7; 9 bases match TRBD1. Germline V gene lookup returns CDR1 SQVTM and CDR2 ANQGSEA. J gave up 5 bases and V 5 bases, and 4 bases lay outside the gene matches. The CDR3 is 12 amino acids. The CDR3 bases are TGCAGCGTTCACAGGGGGCACGACGAGCAGTACCTC. Residues: CSVHRGHDEQYL.

The V and J genes are TRBV19 and TRBJ1-4, with TRBD1 as a possible D gene (6 bases). The length of the CDR3 is 14 residues. V was shortened by 5 bases and J by 4 bases, with 11 bases between the two germline ends. Germline V lookup: CDR1 LNHDA, CDR2 SQIVND (reference sequence). The CDR3 nucleotides are TGTGCCAGTAGTCCCTGGACAGTTAATGAAAAACTGTTTTTT. Translated: CASSPWTVNEKLFF.

The chain uses TRBV9 and TRBJ2-1, with 11 bases matching TRBD2. There are 16 residues in the CDR3. CDR1 and CDR2 (germline): SGDLS, YYNGEE. Trimming cost V 4 bases and J 7 bases; bases outside gene matches: 10. The CDR3 is CASSPEGTSGSNEQFF. The CDR3 nucleotides read TGTGCCAGCAGCCCCGAGGGCACTAGCGGGAGTAATGAGCAGTTCTTC.

This clonotype was counted ten times or more. The V call is TRBV6-1, the J call TRBJ1-2; D not resolved. Germline values: CDR1 MNHNS, CDR2 SASEGT. This CDR3 has 15 residues. V dropped 7 bases and J dropped 4 bases, with 19 bases sitting between them. Here the CDR3 DNA reads TGTGCCAGCACTACGCTGGCCTCGGGAGTCTATGGCTACACCTTC. As protein: CASTTLASGVYGYTF.

The chain couples TRBV11-3 to TRBJ2-3; D may be TRBD2 (6 bases). The V and J ends lost 5 bases and 5 bases respectively, with 14 bases between them. In germline, CDR1 is SGHNT, CDR2 YENEEA. The CDR3 is made up of 14 amino acids. This CDR3 is CASSTGLSEDTQYF. Here the CDR3 DNA reads TGTGCCAGCAGCACGGGACTGTCGGAAGATACGCAGTATTTT.